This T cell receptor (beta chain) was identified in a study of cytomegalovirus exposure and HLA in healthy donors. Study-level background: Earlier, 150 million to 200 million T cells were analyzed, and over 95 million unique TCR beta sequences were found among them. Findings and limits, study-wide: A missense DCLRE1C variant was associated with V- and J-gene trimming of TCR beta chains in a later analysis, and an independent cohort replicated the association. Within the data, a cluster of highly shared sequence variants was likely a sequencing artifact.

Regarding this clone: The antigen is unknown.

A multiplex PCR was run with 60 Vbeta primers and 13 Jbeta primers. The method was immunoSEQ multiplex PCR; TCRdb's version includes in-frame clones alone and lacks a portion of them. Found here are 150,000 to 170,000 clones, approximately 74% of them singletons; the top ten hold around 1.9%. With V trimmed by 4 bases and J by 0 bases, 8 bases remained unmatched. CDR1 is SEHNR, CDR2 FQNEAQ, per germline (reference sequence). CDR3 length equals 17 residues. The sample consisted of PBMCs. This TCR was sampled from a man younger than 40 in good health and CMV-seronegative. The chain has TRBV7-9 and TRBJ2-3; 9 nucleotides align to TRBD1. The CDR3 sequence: CASSSGQGLTSTDTQYF. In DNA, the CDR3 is TGTGCCAGCAGCTCCGGACAGGGGTTGACTAGCACAGATACGCAGTATTTT.